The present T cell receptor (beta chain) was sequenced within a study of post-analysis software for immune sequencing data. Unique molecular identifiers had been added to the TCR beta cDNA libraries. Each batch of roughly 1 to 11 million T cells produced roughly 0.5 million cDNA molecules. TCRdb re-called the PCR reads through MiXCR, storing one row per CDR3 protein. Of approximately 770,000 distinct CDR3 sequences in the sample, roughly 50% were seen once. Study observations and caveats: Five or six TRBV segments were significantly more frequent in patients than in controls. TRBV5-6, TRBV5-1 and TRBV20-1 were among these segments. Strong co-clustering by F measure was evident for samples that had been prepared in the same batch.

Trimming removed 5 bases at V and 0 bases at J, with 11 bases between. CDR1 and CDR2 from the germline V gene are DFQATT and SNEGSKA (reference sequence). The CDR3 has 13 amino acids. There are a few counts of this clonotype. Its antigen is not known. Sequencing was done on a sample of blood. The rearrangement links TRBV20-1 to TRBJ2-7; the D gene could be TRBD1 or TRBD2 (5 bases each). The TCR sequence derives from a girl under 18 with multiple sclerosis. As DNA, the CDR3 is TGCAGTGCTCCGGGACGGAGCTCCTACGAGCAGTACTTC. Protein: CSAPGRSSYEQYF.